This T cell receptor (beta chain) came from a study of T cell clonotyping in hematopoietic cell transplantation. Study findings and constraints: Few recipient clonotypes overlapped donors; over 95% were de novo at given depth.

With 3 bases clipped from V and 4 bases from J, the junction kept 5 bases outside the gene matches. Germline V gene sequence: CDR1 LNHDA, CDR2 SQIVND (reference sequence). CDR3 length equals 15 residues. With respect to this clone: Its antigen is currently unknown.

The repertoire was sequenced with immunoSEQ multiplex PCR; TCRdb's copy has only in-frame clones and lacks some. The sample includes about 10,000 clones, 90% to 95% of them seen just once. The receptor comes from a male patient between 45 and 60 years old who had an allogeneic stem cell transplant from a related donor, so T cells may come from the graft donor. Some clones in this sample may be carry-over from other donors' samples. Here the sequenced sample was PBMCs, taken 100 days after allogeneic stem cell transplant. The V gene is TRBV19, the J gene TRBJ2-7; 11 bases are a match to TRBD1. CDR3 in DNA: TGTGCCAGTAGTATCGGGACAGGGGGGTTTTACGAGCAGTACTTC. This encodes CASSIGTGGFYEQYF.